The clone carrying this TCR beta chain has just a few counts. Its target is unknown. The entry originates in a study of T cells in Graves' hyperthyroidism and ophthalmopathy. General study findings and limits: Ophthalmopathy was told apart from stable hyperthyroidism by a 13 V-J model.

Uncontrolled infections, other autoimmune diseases, pregnancy or lactation led to exclusion of patients. RNA transcripts were the template for amplifying TCR beta CDR3 regions. The TCR CDR3 first-round RT-PCR relied on the HTBI primer set. MiXCR was run by TCRdb on the multiplex PCR reads, yielding one entry per CDR3 protein. The sample lists 550,000 to 700,000 distinct CDR3 sequences, about half seen once, with roughly 19% in the top ten. The V gene end was trimmed by 3 bases and the J gene end by 10 bases; junction bases not matched to a gene: 8. The CDR3 has 15 amino acids. CDR1 and CDR2 (germline): SGHVS, FQNEAQ.

The sample taken for sequencing was peripheral blood or thyroid tissue (not recorded which). This clonotype was sampled from an adult woman with Graves' disease, either hyperthyroidism or ophthalmopathy (not recorded which). The rearrangement joins TRBV7-8 to TRBJ1-6; 8 bases are shared with TRBD1. The CDR3 spells CASSLPGTGASPLHF. The CDR3 DNA reads TGTGCCAGCAGCTTGCCCGGGACAGGCGCCTCACCCCTCCACTTT.